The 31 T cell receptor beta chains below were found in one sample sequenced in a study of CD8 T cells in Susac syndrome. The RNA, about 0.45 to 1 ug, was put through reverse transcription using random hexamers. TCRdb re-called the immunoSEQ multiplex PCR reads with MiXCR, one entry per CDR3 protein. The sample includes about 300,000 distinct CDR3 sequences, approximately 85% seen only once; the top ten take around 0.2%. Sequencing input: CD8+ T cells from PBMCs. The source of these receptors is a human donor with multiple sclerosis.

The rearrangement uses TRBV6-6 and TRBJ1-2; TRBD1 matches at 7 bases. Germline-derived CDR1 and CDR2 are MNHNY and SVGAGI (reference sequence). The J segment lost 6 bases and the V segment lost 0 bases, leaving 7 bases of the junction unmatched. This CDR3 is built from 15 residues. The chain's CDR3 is CASSYSGTAGDGYTF. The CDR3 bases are TGTGCCAGCAGTTACTCAGGGACAGCCGGGGATGGCTACACCTTC.

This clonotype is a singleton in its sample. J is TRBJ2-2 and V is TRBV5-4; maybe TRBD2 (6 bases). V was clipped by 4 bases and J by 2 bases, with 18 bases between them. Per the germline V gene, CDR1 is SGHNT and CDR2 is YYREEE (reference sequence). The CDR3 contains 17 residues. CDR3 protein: CASSVGVVAVNTGELFF. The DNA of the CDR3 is TGTGCCAGCAGCGTAGGAGTTGTAGCGGTTAACACCGGGGAGCTGTTTTTT.

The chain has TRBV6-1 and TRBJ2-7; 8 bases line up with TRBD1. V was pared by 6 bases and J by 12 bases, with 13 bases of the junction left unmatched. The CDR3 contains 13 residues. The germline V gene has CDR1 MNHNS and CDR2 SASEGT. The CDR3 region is CASRFLTGATLYF. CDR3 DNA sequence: TGTGCCAGCAGATTCCTGACAGGGGCGACACTGTACTTC.

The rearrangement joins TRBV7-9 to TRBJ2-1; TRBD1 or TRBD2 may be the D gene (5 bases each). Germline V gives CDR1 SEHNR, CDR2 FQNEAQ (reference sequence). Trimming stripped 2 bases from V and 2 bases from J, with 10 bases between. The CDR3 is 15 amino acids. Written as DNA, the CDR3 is TGTGCCAGCAGCTTAACTGTGGGACCCTACAATGAGCAGTTCTTC. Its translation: CASSLTVGPYNEQFF.

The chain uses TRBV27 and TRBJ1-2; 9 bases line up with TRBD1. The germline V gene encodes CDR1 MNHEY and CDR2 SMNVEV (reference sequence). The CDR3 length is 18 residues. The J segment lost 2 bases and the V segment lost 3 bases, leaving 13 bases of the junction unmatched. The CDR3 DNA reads TGTGCCAGCAGTTTCCTCGACTTTGGGACAGGGCTAAACTATGGCTACACCTTC. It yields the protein CASSFLDFGTGLNYGYTF.

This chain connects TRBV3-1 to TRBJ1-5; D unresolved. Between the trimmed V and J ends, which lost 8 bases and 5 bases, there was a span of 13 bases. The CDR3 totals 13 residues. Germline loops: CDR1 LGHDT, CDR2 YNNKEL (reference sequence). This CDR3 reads CASGYSGYQPQHF. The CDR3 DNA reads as TGTGCCAGCGGGTATTCGGGGTATCAGCCCCAGCATTTT.

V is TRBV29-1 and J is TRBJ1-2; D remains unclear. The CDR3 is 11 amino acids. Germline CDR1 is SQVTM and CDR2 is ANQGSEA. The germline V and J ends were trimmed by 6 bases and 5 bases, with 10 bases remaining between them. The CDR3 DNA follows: TGCAGCGTGGGGTCGACATATGGCTACACCTTC. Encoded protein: CSVGSTYGYTF.

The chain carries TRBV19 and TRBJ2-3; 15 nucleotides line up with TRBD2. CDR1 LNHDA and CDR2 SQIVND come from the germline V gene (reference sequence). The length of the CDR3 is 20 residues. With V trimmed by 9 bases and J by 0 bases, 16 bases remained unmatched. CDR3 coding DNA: TGTGCCAGCTCCGCTCCCGGACTAGCGGGAGGGGGTACTAGCACAGATACGCAGTATTTT. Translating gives CASSAPGLAGGGTSTDTQYF. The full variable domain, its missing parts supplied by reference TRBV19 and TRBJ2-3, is DGGITQSPKYLFRKEGQNVTLSCEQNLNHDAMYWYRQDPGQGLRLIYYSQIVNDFQKGDIAEGYSVSREKKESFPLTVTSAQKNPTAFYLCASSAPGLAGGGTSTDTQYFGPGTRLTVL.

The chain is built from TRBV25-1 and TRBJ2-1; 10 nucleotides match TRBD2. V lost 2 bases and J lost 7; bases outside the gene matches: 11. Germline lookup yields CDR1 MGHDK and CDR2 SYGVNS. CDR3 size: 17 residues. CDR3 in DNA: TGTGCCAGCAGTGAAGGGGGTACTAGCGGGATAGGGAATGAGCAGTTCTTC. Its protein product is CASSEGGTSGIGNEQFF.

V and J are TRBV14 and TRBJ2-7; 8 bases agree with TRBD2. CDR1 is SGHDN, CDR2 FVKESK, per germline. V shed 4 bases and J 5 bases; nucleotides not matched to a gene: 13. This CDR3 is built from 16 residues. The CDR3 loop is CASSPGSGSLSDEQYF. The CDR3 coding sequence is TGTGCCAGCAGCCCAGGGAGCGGGAGTTTGTCCGACGAGCAGTACTTC.

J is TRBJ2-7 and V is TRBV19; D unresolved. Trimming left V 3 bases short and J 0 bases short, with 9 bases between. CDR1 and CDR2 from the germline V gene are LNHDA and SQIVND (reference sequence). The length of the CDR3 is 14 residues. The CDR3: CASSIRLLSYEQYF. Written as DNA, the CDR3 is TGTGCCAGTAGTATTCGGCTCCTCTCCTACGAGCAGTACTTC.

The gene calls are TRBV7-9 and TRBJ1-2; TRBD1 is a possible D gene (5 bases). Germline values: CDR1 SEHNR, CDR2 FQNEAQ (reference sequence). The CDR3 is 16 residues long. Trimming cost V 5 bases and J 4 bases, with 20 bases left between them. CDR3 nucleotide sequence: TGTGCCAGCAGCCCACAGGCAGCCGGATCAGTCTATGGCTACACCTTC. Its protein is CASSPQAAGSVYGYTF.

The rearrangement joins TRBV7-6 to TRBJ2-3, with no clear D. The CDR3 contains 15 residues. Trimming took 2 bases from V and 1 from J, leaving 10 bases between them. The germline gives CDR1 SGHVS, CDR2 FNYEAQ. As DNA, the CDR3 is TGTGCCAGCAGCTTATCCCCCGGTGGCACAGATACGCAGTATTTT. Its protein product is CASSLSPGGTDTQYF.

The CDR3 loop reads CSARDGVSTSTDTQYF. The CDR3 DNA is TGCAGTGCTAGAGATGGAGTTAGCACCTCCACAGATACGCAGTATTTT. The V gene is TRBV20-1, the J gene TRBJ2-3; no clear D gene. Germline V gene data show CDR1 as DFQATT and CDR2 as SNEGSKA (reference sequence). V lost 0 bases to trimming and J lost 2 bases, with 15 bases between them. This CDR3 is built from 16 residues.

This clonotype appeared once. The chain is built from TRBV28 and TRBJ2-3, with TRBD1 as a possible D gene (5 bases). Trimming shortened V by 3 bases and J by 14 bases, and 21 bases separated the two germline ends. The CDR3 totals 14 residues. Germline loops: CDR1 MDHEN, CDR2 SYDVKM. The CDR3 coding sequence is TGTGCCAGCAGTTTCGTCCAGGGCACAGATACGGGGTATTTT. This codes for CASSFVQGTDTGYF.

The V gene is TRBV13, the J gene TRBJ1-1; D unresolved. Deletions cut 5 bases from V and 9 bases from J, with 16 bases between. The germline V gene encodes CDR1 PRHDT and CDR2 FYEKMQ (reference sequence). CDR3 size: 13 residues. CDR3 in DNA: TGTGCCAGCAGCCCCCGTTCGAGTCTGCAAGCTTTCTTT. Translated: CASSPRSSLQAFF.

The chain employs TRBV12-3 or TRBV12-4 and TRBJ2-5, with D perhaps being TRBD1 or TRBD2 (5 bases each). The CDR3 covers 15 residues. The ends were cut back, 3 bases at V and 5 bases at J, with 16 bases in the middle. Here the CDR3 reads CASSLGPLPWETQYF. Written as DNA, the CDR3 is TGTGCCAGCAGTTTGGGACCCCTACCTTGGGAGACCCAGTACTTC.

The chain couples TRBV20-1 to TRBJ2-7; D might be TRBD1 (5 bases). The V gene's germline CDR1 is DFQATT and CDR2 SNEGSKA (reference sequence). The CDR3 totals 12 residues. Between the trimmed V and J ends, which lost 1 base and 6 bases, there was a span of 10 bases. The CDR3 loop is CSARVGPPEQYF. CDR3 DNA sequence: TGCAGTGCTAGAGTGGGGCCCCCCGAGCAGTACTTC.

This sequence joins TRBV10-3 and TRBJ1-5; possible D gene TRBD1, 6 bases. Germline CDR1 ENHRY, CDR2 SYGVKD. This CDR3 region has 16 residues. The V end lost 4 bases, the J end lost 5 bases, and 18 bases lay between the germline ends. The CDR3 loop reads CAISGTGHEADQPQHF. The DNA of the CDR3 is TGTGCCATCAGTGGAACGGGACATGAGGCGGATCAGCCCCAGCATTTT.

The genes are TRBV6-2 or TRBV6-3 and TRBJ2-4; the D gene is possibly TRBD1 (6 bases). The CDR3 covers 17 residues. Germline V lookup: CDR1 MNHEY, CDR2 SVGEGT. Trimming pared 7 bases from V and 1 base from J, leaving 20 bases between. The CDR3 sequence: CASTPLASGAAKNIQYF. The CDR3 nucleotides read TGTGCCAGCACCCCACTGGCTTCAGGGGCGGCCAAAAACATTCAGTACTTC.

In DNA form, the CDR3 reads TGTGCCAGCAGTTTATACGATCTCGGGAGCTCCTACAATGAGCAGTTCTTC. Protein: CASSLYDLGSSYNEQFF. The chain uses TRBV27 and TRBJ2-1, with a possible D match to TRBD2 (6 bases). CDR3 length equals 17 residues. In germline, CDR1 is MNHEY, CDR2 SMNVEV (reference sequence). The ends were cut back, 1 base at V and 0 bases at J, with 13 bases in the middle.

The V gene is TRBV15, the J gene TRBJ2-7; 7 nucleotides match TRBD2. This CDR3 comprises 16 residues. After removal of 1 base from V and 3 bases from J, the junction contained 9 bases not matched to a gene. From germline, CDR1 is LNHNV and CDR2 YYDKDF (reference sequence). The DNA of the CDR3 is TGTGCCACCAGCAGAGCAGGTTTCACGGGAGGCTACGAGCAGTACTTC. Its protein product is CATSRAGFTGGYEQYF.

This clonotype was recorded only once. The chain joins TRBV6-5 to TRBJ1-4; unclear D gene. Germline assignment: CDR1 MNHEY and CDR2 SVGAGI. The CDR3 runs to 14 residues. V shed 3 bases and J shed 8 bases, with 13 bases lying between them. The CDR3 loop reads CASSYKVTAEKLFF. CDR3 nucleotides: TGTGCCAGCAGTTATAAGGTTACGGCGGAAAAACTGTTTTTT.

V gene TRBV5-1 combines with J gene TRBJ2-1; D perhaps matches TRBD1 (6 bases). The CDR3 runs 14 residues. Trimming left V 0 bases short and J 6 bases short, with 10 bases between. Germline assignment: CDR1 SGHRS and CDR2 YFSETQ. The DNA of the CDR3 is TGCGCCAGCAGCTTGGAAGGACAGTTCAATGAGCAGTTCTTC. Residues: CASSLEGQFNEQFF. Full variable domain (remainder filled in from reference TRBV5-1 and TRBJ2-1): KAGVTQTPRYLIKTRGQQVTLSCSPISGHRSVSWYQQTPGQGLQFLFEYFSETQRNKGNFPGRFSGRQFSNSRSEMNVSTLELGDSALYLCASSLEGQFNEQFFGPGTRLTVL.

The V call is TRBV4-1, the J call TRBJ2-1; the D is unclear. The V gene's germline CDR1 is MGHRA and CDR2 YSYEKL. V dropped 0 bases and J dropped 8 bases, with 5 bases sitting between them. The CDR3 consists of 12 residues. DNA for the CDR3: TGCGCCAGCAGCCAAGAAAGAGATGAGCAGTTCTTC. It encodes CASSQERDEQFF.

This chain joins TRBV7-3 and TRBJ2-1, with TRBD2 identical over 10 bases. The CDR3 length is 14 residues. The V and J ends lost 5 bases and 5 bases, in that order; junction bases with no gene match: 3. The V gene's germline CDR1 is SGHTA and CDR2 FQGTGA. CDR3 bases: TGTGCCAGCAGCACCGGGACTAGCGACAATGAGCAGTTCTTC. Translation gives CASSTGTSDNEQFF.

The CDR3 is CASRDYPNYGYTF. CDR3 DNA sequence: TGTGCCAGCAGGGATTATCCTAACTATGGCTACACCTTC. J is TRBJ1-2 and V is TRBV27; D remains unclear. V gave up 6 bases and J gave up 0 bases, with 8 bases separating them. The CDR3 is made up of 13 amino acids. The germline gives CDR1 MNHEY, CDR2 SMNVEV (reference sequence).

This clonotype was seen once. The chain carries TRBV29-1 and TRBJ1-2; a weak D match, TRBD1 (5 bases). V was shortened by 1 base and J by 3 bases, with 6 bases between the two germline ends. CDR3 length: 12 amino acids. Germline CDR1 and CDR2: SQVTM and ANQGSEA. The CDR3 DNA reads TGCAGCGTTGAAGGCAGGGACTATGGCTACACCTTC. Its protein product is CSVEGRDYGYTF.

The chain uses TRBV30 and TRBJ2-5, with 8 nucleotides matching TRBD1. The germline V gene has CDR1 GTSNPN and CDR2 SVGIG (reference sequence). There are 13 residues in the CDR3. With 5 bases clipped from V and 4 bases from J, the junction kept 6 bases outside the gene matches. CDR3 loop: CAWGWTGTETQYF. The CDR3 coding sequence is TGTGCCTGGGGATGGACAGGGACAGAGACCCAGTACTTC.

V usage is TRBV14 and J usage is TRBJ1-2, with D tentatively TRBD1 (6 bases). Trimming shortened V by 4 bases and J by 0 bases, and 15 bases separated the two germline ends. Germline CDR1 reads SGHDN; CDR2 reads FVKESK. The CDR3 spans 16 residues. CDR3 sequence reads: CASSRLRTEPNYGYTF. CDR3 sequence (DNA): TGTGCCAGCAGCCGACTCCGGACAGAGCCTAACTATGGCTACACCTTC.

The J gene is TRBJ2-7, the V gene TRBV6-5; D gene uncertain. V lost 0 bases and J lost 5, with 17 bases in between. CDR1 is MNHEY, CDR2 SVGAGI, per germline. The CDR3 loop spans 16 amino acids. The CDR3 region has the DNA TGTGCCAGCAGTTACTCGATTGAAGAGATGAGGCACGAGCAGTACTTC. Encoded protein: CASSYSIEEMRHEQYF.